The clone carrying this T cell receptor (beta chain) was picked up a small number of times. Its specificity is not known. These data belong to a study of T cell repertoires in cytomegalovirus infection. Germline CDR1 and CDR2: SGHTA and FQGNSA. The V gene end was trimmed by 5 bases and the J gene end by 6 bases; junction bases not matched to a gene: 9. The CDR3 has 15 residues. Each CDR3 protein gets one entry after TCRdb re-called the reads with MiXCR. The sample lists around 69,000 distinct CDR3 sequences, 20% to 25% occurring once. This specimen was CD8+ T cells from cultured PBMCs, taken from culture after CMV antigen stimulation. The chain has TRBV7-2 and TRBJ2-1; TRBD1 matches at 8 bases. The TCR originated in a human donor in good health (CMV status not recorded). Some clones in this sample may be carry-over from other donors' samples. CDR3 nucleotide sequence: TGTGCCAGCAGCCCCCCATGGACAGGGCTCAATGAGCAGTTCTTC. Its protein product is CASSPPWTGLNEQFF.